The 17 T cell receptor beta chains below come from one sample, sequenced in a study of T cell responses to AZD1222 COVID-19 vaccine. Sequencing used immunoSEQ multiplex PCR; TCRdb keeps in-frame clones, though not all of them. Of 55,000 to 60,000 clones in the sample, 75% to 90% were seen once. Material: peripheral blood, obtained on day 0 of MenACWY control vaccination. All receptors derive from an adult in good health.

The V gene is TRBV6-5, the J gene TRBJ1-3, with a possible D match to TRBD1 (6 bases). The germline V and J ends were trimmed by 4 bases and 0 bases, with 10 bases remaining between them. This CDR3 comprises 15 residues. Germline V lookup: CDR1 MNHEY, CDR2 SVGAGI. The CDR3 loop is CASSLDSFSGNTIYF. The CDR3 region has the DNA TGTGCCAGCAGTTTGGACAGTTTCTCTGGAAACACCATATATTTT.

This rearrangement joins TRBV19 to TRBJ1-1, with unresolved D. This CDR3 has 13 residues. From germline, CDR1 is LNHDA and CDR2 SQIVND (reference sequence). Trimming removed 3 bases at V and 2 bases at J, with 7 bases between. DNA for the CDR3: TGTGCCAGTAGTATTGGTCAAAACACTGAAGCTTTCTTT. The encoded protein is CASSIGQNTEAFF.

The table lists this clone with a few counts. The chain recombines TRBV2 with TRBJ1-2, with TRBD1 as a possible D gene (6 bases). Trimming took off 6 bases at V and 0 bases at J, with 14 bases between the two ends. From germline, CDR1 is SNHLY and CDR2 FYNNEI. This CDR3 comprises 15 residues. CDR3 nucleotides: TGTGCCAGCAGCGAGGGTACAGGGACTAACTATGGCTACACCTTC. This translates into CASSEGTGTNYGYTF.

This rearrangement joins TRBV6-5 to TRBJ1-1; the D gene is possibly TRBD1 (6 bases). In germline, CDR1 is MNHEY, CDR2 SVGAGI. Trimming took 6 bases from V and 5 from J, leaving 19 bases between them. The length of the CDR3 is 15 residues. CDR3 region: CASRKLGARDTEAFF. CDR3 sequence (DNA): TGTGCCAGCAGGAAGCTGGGGGCGCGGGATACTGAAGCTTTCTTT.

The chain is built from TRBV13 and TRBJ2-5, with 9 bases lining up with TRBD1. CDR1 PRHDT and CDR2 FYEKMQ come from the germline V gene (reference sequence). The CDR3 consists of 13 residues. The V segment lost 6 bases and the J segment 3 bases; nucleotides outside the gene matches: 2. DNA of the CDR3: TGTGCCAGCAGAAGGGACAGGGAAGAGACCCAGTACTTC. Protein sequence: CASRRDREETQYF.

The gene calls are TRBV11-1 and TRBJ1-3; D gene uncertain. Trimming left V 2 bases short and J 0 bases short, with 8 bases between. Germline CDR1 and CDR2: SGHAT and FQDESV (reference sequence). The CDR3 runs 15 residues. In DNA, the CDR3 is TGTGCCAGCAGCTTACCGGATTACTCTGGAAACACCATATATTTT. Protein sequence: CASSLPDYSGNTIYF.

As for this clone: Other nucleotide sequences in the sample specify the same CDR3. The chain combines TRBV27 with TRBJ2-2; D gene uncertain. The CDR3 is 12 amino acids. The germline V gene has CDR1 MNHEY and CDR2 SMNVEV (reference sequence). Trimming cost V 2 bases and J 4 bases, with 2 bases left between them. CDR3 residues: CASSLGTGELFF. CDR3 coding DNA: TGTGCCAGCAGTTTAGGCACCGGGGAGCTGTTTTTT.

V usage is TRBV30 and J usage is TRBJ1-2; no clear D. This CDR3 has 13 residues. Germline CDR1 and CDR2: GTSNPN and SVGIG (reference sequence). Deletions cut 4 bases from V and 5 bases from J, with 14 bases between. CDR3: CAWTDKNLYGYTF. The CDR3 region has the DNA TGTGCCTGGACAGACAAAAATCTTTATGGCTACACCTTC. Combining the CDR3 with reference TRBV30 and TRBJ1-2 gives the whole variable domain SQTIHQWPATLVQPVGSPLSLECTVEGTSNPNLYWYRQAAGRGLQLLFYSVGIGQISSEVPQNLSASRPQDRQFILSSKKLLLSDSGFYLCAWTDKNLYGYTFGSGTRLTVV.

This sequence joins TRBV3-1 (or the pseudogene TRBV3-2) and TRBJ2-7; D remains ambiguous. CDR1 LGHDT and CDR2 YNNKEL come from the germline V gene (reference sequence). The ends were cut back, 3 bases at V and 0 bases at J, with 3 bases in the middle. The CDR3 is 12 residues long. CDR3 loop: CASSHYSYEQYF. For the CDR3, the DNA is TGTGCCAGCAGCCACTACTCCTACGAGCAGTACTTC.

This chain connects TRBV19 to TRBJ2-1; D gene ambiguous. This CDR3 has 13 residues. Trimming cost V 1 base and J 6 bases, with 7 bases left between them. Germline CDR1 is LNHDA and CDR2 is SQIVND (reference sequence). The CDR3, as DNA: TGTGCCAGTAGTATAGCGAAGTCCAATGAGCAGTTCTTC. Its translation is CASSIAKSNEQFF. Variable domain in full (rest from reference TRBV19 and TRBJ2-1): DGGITQSPKYLFRKEGQNVTLSCEQNLNHDAMYWYRQDPGQGLRLIYYSQIVNDFQKGDIAEGYSVSREKKESFPLTVTSAQKNPTAFYLCASSIAKSNEQFFGPGTRLTVL.

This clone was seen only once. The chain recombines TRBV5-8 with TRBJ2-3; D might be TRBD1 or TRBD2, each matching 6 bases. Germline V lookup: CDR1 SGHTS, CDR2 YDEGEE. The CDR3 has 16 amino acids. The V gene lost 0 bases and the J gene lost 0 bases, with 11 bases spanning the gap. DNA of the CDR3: TGTGCCAGCAGCTTGGACCCGGGGGCTAGCACAGATACGCAGTATTTT. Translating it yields CASSLDPGASTDTQYF.

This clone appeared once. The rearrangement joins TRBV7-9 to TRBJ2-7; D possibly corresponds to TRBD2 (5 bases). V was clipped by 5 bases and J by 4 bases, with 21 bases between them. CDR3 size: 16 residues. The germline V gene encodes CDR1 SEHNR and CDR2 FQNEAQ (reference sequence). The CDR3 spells CASSKTGSRRMYEQYF. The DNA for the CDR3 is TGTGCCAGCAGCAAGACCGGGTCCAGGAGGATGTACGAGCAGTACTTC. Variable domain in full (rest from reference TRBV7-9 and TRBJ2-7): DTGVSQNPRHKITKRGQNVTFRCDPISEHNRLYWYRQTLGQGPEFLTYFQNEAQLEKSRLLSDRFSAERPKGSFSTLEIQRTEQGDSAMYLCASSKTGSRRMYEQYFGPGTRLTVT.

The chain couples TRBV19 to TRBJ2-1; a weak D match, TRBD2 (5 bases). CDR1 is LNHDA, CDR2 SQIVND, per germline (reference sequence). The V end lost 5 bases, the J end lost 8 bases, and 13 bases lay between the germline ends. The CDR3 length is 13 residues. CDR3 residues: CASSFDWGDEQFF. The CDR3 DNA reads TGTGCCAGTAGTTTCGACTGGGGAGATGAGCAGTTCTTC.

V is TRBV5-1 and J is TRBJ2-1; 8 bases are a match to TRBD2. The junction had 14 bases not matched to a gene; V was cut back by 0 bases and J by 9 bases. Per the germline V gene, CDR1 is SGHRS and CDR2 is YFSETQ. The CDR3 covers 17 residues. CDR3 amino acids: CASSLGLAQPGTAEQFF. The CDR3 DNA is TGCGCCAGCAGCTTGGGACTAGCGCAACCAGGGACCGCTGAGCAGTTCTTC.

The DNA for the CDR3 is TGTGCCAGCAGCTCCGGTGACAGGGGGCATGAAAAACTGTTTTTT. Residues: CASSSGDRGHEKLFF. V gene TRBV5-8 combines with J gene TRBJ1-4; 10 positions match TRBD1. The length of the CDR3 is 15 residues. J lost 6 bases, V lost 3 bases, and 5 bases had no gene match. The germline V gene encodes CDR1 SGHTS and CDR2 YDEGEE.

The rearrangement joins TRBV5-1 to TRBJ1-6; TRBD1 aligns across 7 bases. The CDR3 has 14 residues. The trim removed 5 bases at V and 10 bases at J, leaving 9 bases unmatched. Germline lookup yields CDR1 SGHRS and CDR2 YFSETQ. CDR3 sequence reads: CASSSDRVTSPLHF. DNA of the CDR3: TGCGCCAGCAGTTCTGACAGGGTGACCTCACCCCTCCACTTT.

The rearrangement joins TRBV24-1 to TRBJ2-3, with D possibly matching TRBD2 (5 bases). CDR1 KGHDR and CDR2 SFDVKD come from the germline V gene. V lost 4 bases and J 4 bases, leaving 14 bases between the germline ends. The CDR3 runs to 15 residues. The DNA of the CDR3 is TGTGCCACCAGTGACCCTTCGGGGTTGGCAGATACGCAGTATTTT. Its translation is CATSDPSGLADTQYF.